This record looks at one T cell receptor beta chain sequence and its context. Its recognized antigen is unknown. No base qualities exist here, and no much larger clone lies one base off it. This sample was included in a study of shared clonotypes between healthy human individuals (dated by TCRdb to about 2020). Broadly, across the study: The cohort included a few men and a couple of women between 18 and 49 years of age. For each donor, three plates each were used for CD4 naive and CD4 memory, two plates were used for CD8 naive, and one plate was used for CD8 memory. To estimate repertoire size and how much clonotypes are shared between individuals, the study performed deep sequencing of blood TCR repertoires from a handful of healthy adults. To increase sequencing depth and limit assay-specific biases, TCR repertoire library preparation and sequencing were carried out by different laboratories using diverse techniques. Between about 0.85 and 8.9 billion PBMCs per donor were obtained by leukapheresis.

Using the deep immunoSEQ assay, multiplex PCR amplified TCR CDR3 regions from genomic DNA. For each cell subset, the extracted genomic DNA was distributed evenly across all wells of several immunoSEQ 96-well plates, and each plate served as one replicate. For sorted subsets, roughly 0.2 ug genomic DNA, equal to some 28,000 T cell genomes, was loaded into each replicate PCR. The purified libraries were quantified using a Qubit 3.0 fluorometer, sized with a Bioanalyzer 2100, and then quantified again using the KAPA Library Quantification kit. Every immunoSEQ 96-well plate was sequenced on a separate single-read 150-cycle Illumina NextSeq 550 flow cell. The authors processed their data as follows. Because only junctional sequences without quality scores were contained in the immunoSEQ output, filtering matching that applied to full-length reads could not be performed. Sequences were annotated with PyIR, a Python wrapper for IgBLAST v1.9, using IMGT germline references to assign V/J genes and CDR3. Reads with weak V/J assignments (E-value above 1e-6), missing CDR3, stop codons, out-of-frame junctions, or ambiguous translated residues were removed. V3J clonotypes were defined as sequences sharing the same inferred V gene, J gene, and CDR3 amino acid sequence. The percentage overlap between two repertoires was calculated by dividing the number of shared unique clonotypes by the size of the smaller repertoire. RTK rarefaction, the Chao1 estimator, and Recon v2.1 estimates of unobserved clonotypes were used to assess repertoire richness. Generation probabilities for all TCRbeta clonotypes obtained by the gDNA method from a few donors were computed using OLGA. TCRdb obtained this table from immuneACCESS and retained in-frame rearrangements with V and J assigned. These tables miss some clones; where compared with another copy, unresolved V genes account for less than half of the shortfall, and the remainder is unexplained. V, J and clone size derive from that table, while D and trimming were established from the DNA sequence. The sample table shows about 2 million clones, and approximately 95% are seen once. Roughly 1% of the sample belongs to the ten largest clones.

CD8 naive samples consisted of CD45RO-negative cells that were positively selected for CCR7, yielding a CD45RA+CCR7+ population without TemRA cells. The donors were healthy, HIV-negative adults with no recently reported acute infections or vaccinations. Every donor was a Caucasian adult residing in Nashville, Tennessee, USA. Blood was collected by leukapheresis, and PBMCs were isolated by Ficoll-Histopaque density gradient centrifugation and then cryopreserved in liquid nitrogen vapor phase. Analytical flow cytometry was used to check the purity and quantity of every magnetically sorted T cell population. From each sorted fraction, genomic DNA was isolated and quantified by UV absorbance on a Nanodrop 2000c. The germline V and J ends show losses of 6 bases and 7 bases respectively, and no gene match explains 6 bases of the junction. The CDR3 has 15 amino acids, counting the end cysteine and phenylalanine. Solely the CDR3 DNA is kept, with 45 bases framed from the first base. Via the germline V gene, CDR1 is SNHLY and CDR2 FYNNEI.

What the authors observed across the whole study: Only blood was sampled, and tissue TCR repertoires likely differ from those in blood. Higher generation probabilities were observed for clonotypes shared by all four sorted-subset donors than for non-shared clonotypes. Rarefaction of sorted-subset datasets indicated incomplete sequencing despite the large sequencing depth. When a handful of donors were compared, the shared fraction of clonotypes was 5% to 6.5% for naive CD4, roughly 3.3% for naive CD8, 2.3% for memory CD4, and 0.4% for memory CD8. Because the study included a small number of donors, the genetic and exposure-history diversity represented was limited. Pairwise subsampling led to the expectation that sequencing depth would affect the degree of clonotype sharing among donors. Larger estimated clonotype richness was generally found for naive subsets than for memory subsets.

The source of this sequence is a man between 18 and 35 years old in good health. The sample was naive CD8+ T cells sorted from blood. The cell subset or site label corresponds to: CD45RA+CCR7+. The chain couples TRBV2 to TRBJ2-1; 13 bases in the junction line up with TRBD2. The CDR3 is CASSPGLAGENEQFF. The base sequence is TGTGCCAGCAGCCCCGGACTAGCGGGAGAGAATGAGCAGTTCTTC.